This TCR beta chain was recorded in a study of cytomegalovirus exposure and HLA in healthy donors. The PCR employed 60 Vbeta primers together with 13 Jbeta primers. TCRdb keeps only in-frame clones here, not all; method: immunoSEQ multiplex PCR. The sample lists around 190,000 clones; 70% to 80% were seen once. Donors had nominal health at sampling but likely had unrecorded immune exposures. The CDR3 contains 17 residues. The chain carries TRBV21-1 and TRBJ1-1; the table's D call, TRBD1, was not checked against the DNA. TRBV21-1 is designated a pseudogene. The TCR originated in a woman younger than 45 in good health and CMV-seronegative. Sequenced sample: PBMCs. CDR3 protein: CASSNGGIGDSNTEAFF. CDR3 DNA: TGTGCCAGCAGCAATGGAGGGATCGGGGACAGCAACACTGAAGCTTTCTTT.